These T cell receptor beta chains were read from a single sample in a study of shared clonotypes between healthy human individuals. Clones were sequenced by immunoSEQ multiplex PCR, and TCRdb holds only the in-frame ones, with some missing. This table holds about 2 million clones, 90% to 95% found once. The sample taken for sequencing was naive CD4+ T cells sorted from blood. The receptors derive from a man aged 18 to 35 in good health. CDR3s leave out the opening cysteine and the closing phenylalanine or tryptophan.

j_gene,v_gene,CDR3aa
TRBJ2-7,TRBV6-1,ASSSGRAAYEQY
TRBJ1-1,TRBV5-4,ASSLGRTEAF
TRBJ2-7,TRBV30,AARLAGTYEQY
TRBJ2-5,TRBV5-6,ASSLVSGHQETQY
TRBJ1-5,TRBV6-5,ASSYQGGSNQPQH
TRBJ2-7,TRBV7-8,ASSLGDSRNEQY
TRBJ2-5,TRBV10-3,AISTSGEAETQY
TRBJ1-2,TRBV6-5,ASSYSRGGYT
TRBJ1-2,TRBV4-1,ASSPGLAASNYGYT
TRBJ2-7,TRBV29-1,SVGRQGAYEQY
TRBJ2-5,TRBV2,ASRRGQAMEETQY
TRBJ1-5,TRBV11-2,ASSLDRGQPQH
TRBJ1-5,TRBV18,ASSPGAGIRQPQH
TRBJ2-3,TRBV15,ATSRVPDTQY
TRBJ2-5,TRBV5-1,ASDTGSLSQETQY
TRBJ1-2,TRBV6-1,ASSGVRGPNYGYT
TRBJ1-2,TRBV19,ASSMAISVGYGYT
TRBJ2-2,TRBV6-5,ASSYSKWGRTGELF
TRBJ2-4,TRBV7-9,ASSLVVGTGLAKNIQY
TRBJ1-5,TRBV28,ASSSGAAGHSNQPQH
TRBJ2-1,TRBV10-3,AISPGLAANNEQF
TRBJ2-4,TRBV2,ASSDGGKAKNIQY
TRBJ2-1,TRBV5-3,ARSFPAPYNEQF
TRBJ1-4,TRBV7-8,ASRGNEKLF
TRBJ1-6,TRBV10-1,ASSDVAPNSPLH
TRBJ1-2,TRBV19,ASNRDSLGHYGYT
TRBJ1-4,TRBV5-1,ASSMGGSREKLF
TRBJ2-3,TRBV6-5,ASSSQGAGDTQY
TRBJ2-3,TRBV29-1,SVLAGVDTQY
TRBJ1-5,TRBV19,ASSPTKQPQH
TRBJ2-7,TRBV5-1,ASSLNLDRIYEQY
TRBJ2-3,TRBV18,ASSPRDGTDTQY
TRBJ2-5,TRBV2,ASSIEETQY
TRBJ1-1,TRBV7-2,ASSLVGQKAF
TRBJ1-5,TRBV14,ASSAGQGDQPQH
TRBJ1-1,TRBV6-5,ASSIGQGIGAF
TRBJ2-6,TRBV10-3,AIAGDYNVLT
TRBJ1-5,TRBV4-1,ASSQAVGQVNQPQH
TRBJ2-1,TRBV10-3,AISDGAPHEQF
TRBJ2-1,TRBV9,ASSVDLGRGREQFNEQF